This T cell receptor (beta chain) was captured in a study of T cell responses to AZD1222 COVID-19 vaccine. Overall study results and limits: Within unmutated variant regions lay the reported targets of nearly half of spike-specific TCRs. Donors, mostly white British, included more females; clonal diversity was possibly underestimated. The study identified only five to seven AZD1222 recipients as seropositive at baseline. Across spike, vaccine-associated CD4 TCRs were found, dominant at 160-218 and 743-854.

Per germline, CDR1 SNHLY and CDR2 FYNNEI. V was shortened by 5 bases and J by 4 bases, with 8 bases between the two germline ends. The CDR3 is made up of 12 amino acids. Points on this clone: Its antigen is not known.

The assay was immunoSEQ multiplex PCR, and TCRdb's table has in-frame clones only and misses some. The sample has over 100,000 clones, under 90% seen once; the top ten hold about 6%. The chain has TRBV2 and TRBJ1-1; no firm D call. The clonotype was recovered from an adult in good health. Sample: peripheral blood, taken on day 0 of AZD1222 vaccination. CDR3 bases: TGTGCCAGCAGTTTTGACCCCACTGAAGCTTTCTTT. Its protein product is CASSFDPTEAFF.